Below, 11 T cell receptor beta chains from the same sample are listed, as sequenced in a study of blood T cell repertoires in COVID-19. Some clones are missing from TCRdb's copy, which holds only in-frame ones; the method was immunoSEQ multiplex PCR. The sample has about 210,000 clones; more than 80% are singletons. Sequenced material: PBMCs or T cells enriched from blood (not recorded which). The receptors shown here come from a young woman who had recovered from COVID-19.

The chain uses TRBV9 and TRBJ1-5, with D hard to call. The CDR3 has 15 residues. Germline V lookup: CDR1 SGDLS, CDR2 YYNGEE. The V end was cut by 3 bases, the J end by 2 bases, with 12 bases between. CDR3 bases: TGTGCCAGCAGCGCGGCTGGGAGTGGCAATCAGCCCCAGCATTTT. Translating it yields CASSAAGSGNQPQHF.

This chain links TRBV7-9 with TRBJ1-1, with 7 bases lining up with TRBD1. Germline lookup yields CDR1 SEHNR and CDR2 FQNEAQ (reference sequence). This CDR3 contains 15 residues. The junction had 10 bases not matched to a gene; V was cut back by 5 bases and J by 4 bases. Here the CDR3 reads CASSERQGLITEAFF. In nucleotides, the CDR3 is TGTGCCAGCAGCGAAAGACAGGGATTAATCACTGAAGCTTTCTTT.

The V gene is TRBV2, the J gene TRBJ2-3, with D tentatively TRBD1 (5 bases). CDR1 is SNHLY, CDR2 FYNNEI, per germline. This CDR3 has 12 amino acids. Deletions cut 8 bases from V and 4 bases from J, with 10 bases between. The CDR3 sequence: CASQGSADTQYF. CDR3 in DNA: TGTGCCAGCCAGGGTAGTGCAGATACGCAGTATTTT.

The chain couples TRBV7-2 to TRBJ2-7, with D possibly being TRBD2 (6 bases). The CDR3 contains 15 residues. The V end was cut by 7 bases, the J end by 4 bases, with 20 bases between. Germline V gene sequence: CDR1 SGHTA, CDR2 FQGNSA. In DNA form, the CDR3 reads TGTGCCAGCACCCCCGGCGGAGGGTTATTGTACGAGCAGTACTTC. It specifies CASTPGGGLLYEQYF.

This sequence joins TRBV30 and TRBJ2-1, with a tentative D call TRBD1 (7 bases). CDR3 length: 13 amino acids. In germline, CDR1 is GTSNPN, CDR2 SVGIG (reference sequence). V lost 5 bases to trimming and J lost 0 bases, with 8 bases between them. The CDR3 DNA reads as TGTGCCTGGCAGGGGGGCTCCTACAATGAGCAGTTCTTC. It codes for CAWQGGSYNEQFF.

V gene TRBV27 combines with J gene TRBJ1-2; TRBD1 matches at 9 bases. J lost 2 bases, V lost 6 bases, and 10 bases had no gene match. Germline CDR1 is MNHEY and CDR2 is SMNVEV (reference sequence). The CDR3 totals 16 residues. The CDR3 protein is CASRLDRGEGNYGYTF. The CDR3 DNA reads as TGTGCCAGCAGATTGGACAGGGGAGAGGGGAACTATGGCTACACCTTC.

The rearrangement uses TRBV27 and TRBJ2-4; D perhaps matches TRBD1 (6 bases). The CDR3 runs 17 residues. CDR1 MNHEY and CDR2 SMNVEV come from the germline V gene (reference sequence). The V end lost 6 bases, the J end lost 0 bases, and 18 bases lay between the germline ends. The CDR3: CASSHNGQPLAKNIQYF. CDR3 coding DNA: TGTGCCAGCAGCCATAATGGACAGCCTCTAGCCAAAAACATTCAGTACTTC.

This chain joins TRBV15 and TRBJ1-5; 8 bases are a match to TRBD1. V lost 1 base and J lost 2; bases outside the gene matches: 7. The CDR3 is 17 residues long. CDR1 and CDR2 from the germline V gene are LNHNV and YYDKDF (reference sequence). Here the CDR3 reads CATSRAQGALGNQPQHF. CDR3 nucleotide sequence: TGTGCCACCAGCAGAGCCCAGGGGGCGCTTGGCAATCAGCCCCAGCATTTT.

V usage is TRBV11-3 and J usage is TRBJ2-1; 7 bases align to TRBD2. The CDR3 extends over 15 amino acids. Trimming took 3 bases from V and 8 from J; bases not matched to a gene: 10. CDR1 is SGHNT, CDR2 YENEEA, per germline. Here the CDR3 reads CASSLERGLGDEQFF. DNA for the CDR3: TGTGCCAGCAGCTTGGAGCGGGGACTTGGGGATGAGCAGTTCTTC.

The V gene is TRBV3-1 (or the pseudogene TRBV3-2), the J gene TRBJ2-3; TRBD2 agrees at 15 bases. V dropped 5 bases and J dropped 0; count of bases not matched to a gene: 0. Germline V lookup: CDR1 LGHDT, CDR2 YNNKEL (reference sequence). The CDR3 runs to 16 residues. Here the CDR3 reads CASSGLAGGSTDTQYF. In DNA form, the CDR3 reads TGTGCCAGCAGCGGACTAGCGGGGGGGAGCACAGATACGCAGTATTTT.

A word on this clone: Within the sample, other DNA sequences also encode this same CDR3. The CDR3 nucleotides are TGTGCCAGCAGTTTCACGGGGAGGTACGAGCAGTACTTC. Protein: CASSFTGRYEQYF. The chain joins TRBV28 to TRBJ2-7; D possibly corresponds to TRBD2 (6 bases). This CDR3 is built from 13 residues. Per the germline V gene, CDR1 is MDHEN and CDR2 is SYDVKM. V lost 3 bases and J lost 4, with 10 bases in between.